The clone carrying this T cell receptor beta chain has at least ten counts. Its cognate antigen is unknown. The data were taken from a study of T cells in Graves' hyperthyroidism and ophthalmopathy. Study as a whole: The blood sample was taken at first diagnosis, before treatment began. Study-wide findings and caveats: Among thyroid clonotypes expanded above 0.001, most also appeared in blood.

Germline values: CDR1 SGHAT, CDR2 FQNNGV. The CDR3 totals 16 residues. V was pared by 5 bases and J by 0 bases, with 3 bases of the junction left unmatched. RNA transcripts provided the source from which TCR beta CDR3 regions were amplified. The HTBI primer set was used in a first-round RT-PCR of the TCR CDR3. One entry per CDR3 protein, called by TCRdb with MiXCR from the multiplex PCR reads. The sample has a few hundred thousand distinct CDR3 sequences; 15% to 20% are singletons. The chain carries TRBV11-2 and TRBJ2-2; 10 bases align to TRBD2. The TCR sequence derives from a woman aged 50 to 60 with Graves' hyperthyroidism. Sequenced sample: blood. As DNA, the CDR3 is TGTGCCAGCAGCCCTGGACTAGCGGCGAACACCGGGGAGCTGTTTTTT. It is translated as CASSPGLAANTGELFF.